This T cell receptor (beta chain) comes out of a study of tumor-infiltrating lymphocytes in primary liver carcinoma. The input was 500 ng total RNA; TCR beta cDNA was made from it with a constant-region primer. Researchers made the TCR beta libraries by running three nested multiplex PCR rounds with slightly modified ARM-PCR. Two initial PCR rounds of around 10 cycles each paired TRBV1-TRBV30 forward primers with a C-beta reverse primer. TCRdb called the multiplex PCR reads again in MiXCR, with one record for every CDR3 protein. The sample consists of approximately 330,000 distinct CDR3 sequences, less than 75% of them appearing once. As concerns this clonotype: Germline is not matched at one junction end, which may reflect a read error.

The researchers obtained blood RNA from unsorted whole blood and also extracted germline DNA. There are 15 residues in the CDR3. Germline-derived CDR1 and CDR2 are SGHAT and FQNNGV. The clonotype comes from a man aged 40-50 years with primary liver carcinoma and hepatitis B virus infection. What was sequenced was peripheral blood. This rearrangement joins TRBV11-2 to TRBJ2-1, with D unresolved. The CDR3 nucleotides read TGTGCCACCAGCTTAGATAGACCAACAAACAATGAGCAGTTCTTC. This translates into CATSLDRPTNNEQFF.